This T cell receptor beta chain originates from a study of memory CD4+ T cells and cytomegalovirus serostatus (dated 2019 in TCRdb). Looking at the study overall: A total of about 35 healthy Belgian adults, of whom 9 were CMV seropositive and some 24 were CMV seronegative, were included in the cohort. The study sequenced CD4+ memory TCRbeta repertoires of a Belgian cohort with known cytomegalovirus serostatus to replicate a published TCR-based CMV serostatus classifier. Beyond this particular receptor, the publication reports: Of about 180 previously reported CMV-associated TCRbeta sequences, some 73 appeared in the CD4+ memory repertoires, each in one to five individuals. Unlike the original study, which covered naive and memory CD4+ and CD8+ populations, the Belgian study sequenced only CD4+CD45RO+ memory cells. For CMV serostatus prediction, a median bootstrapped AUC of about 0.95 was reached with the original framework, and a median bootstrapped AUC of roughly 0.92 was reached with a US-trained random forest. The results were interpreted as suggesting that the CMV-associated TCR signature is largely present in the CD4+ memory repertoire. The original-framework classifier achieved a median bootstrapped AUC of roughly 0.95 with a 95% CI of 0.76-1.00 on the Belgian cohort.

A FACSAria II was used to sort memory CD4+ T cells, defined as single viable CD3+CD4+CD8-CD45RO+ cells. CMV serostatus was determined with a Roche Elecsys assay detecting serum IgG against CMV pp150, pp28, p38 and p52. After thawing, total CD4+ T cells were enriched by positive selection with CD4 magnetic microbeads. The samples came from a different study that was designed specifically to examine the CD4+ T cell memory repertoire. Peripheral blood mononuclear cells were isolated and cryopreserved according to standard operating procedures, and serum was stored at -80 degrees C. The staining relied on CD3-PerCP (BW264/56), CD4-APC (RPA-T4), CD45RO-PE (UCHT1) and CD8-Pacific Orange (3B5) antibodies, and Sytox blue was used to exclude non-viable cells. The Quick-DNA Microprep Kit was used to extract genomic DNA from the sorted cells. TCRbeta DNA was amplified with the immunoSEQ hsTCRbeta kit following the manufacturer's protocol. TCRbeta libraries were sequenced on an Illumina MiSeq instrument. In the source study's methods: After out-of-frame sequences were removed, 2,204,828 distinct TCRbeta sequences remained, averaging around 61,000 per individual. Two values were used to score each individual: the count of fewer than 200 previously reported CMV-associated TCRbeta sequences and the total count of productive distinct TCRbeta sequences. A beta-binomial model was reimplemented in Python, and random forests from scikit-learn, run with default parameters, were trained on data from the US cohort. Classifier performance on the Belgian cohort was reported as the median AUC with percentile confidence intervals calculated over 10,000 bootstrap iterations. TCRdb provides this immuneACCESS table in a form limited to in-frame rearrangements. Some clones are lacking; in checked studies, under half of them reflect an unresolved V gene, and why the rest are absent is not known. V and J calls and clone size are copied from that table; D and trimming were computed from the DNA. Here the sample has roughly 40,000 clones; about four fifths occur a single time. The ten largest account for 1% to 1.3% of the sample.

A note on this clone: Its antigen is still unknown. Base-call qualities are not available, and no considerably larger clone is one nucleotide away.

The CDR3 runs 9 residues from the cysteine to the phenylalanine. The entry retains the CDR3 DNA only, 27 bases that are in frame from base 1. The TCR originated in an adult in good health and CMV-seronegative. Material for sequencing was memory CD4+ T cells from blood. The chain couples TRBV21-1 to TRBJ2-1. TRBV21-1 is reported as a pseudogene. CDR3 protein: CASVHEQFF. The nucleotide sequence is given as TGTGCCAGCGTACATGAGCAGTTCTTC.